The rows below give T cell receptor beta chains drawn from one sample of a study of T-cell reconstitution after alpha-beta-depleted transplantation in children. One entry per CDR3 protein results from TCRdb running MiXCR on the PCR reads. The sample has 350,000 to 400,000 distinct CDR3 sequences, about a fifth seen once. Specimen: PBMCs from the stem cell graft donor, collected from the stem cell graft. The receptors come from a human donor who donated a stem cell graft to a child with acute myeloid leukemia. Both conserved end residues are part of each CDR3. The D gene is left open where the match is weak. Some rows have no size entry. The others give once, few or many, or a class for an expanded clone.

CASSLEGGGPQPQHF | TGTGCCAGCAGCTTGGAAGGGGGTGGGCCTCAGCCCCAGCATTTT | . | TRBJ1-5 | . | TRBV5-6
CASKAGQNEQFF | TGCGCCAGCAAAGCGGGCCAAAATGAGCAGTTCTTC | . | TRBJ2-1 | . | TRBV5-1
CASSFIGSSGANVLTF | TGTGCCAGCAGTTTCATTGGCAGCTCTGGGGCCAACGTCCTGACTTTC | many | TRBJ2-6 | . | TRBV12-3/TRBV12-4
CASSLSGGPLTMDTQYF | TGTGCCAGCAGCTTATCTGGAGGCCCCTTGACCATGGATACGCAGTATTTT | . | TRBJ2-3 | . | TRBV7-3
CATSPGSPTDTQYF | TGTGCCACCAGCCCCGGGTCCCCCACAGATACGCAGTATTTT | . | TRBJ2-3 | . | TRBV15
CATSKDGQETQYF | TGTGCCACCAGCAAAGACGGTCAAGAGACCCAGTACTTC | few | TRBJ2-5 | . | TRBV15
CSAQPVAGGYQETQYF | TGCAGTGCTCAACCAGTAGCGGGGGGATACCAAGAGACCCAGTACTTC | . | TRBJ2-5 | TRBD2 | TRBV20-1
CASSFAGTSSYNEQFF | TGTGCCAGCAGCTTTGCCGGGACTAGCAGCTACAATGAGCAGTTCTTC | . | TRBJ2-1 | TRBD2 | TRBV7-8
CASSFDRALAKNIQYF | TGTGCCAGCAGTTTCGACAGGGCGCTAGCCAAAAACATTCAGTACTTC | . | TRBJ2-4 | TRBD1 | TRBV27
CASRYTGSYNEQFF | TGTGCCAGCCGGTATACAGGGTCTTACAATGAGCAGTTCTTC | . | TRBJ2-1 | . | TRBV11-2
CASSLVAGRTGELFF | TGCGCCAGCAGCTTGGTCGCAGGGAGAACCGGGGAGCTGTTTTTT | many | TRBJ2-2 | . | TRBV5-1
CASSLGPKLAGNFNEQFF | TGTGCCAGCAGTTTGGGCCCGAAACTAGCGGGAAATTTTAATGAGCAGTTCTTC | once | TRBJ2-1 | TRBD2 | TRBV12-3/TRBV12-4
CATSRAPLGGSTDTQYF | TGTGCCACCAGCAGAGCTCCCCTCGGCGGAAGCACAGATACGCAGTATTTT | . | TRBJ2-3 | . | TRBV15
CASSLGLAGSEQFF | TGTGCCAGCAGTTTAGGTCTAGCGGGAAGTGAGCAGTTCTTC | . | TRBJ2-1 | TRBD2 | TRBV28
CASSPYLAGGLEQYF | TGTGCCAGCAGTCCTTATCTAGCGGGAGGGCTCGAGCAGTACTTC | few | TRBJ2-7 | TRBD2 | TRBV27
CASSLGDRATGELFF | TGTGCCAGCAGTTTAGGGGACAGGGCCACCGGGGAGCTGTTTTTT | . | TRBJ2-2 | TRBD1 | TRBV28
CASSQVQDTSYEQYF | TGCGCCAGCAGCCAAGTACAGGACACCTCCTACGAGCAGTACTTC | few | TRBJ2-7 | . | TRBV4-3
CASSVYRRANYGYTF | TGTGCCAGCAGCGTTTACAGGAGAGCTAACTATGGCTACACCTTC | . | TRBJ1-2 | . | TRBV9
CASGLTGQGAYEQYF | TGTGCCAGTGGACTTACGGGCCAGGGGGCCTACGAGCAGTACTTC | . | TRBJ2-7 | TRBD1 | TRBV19
CAWSGGTQIDTQYF | TGTGCCTGGAGTGGTGGGACGCAGATAGATACGCAGTATTTT | few | TRBJ2-3 | . | TRBV30
CASAGPNTGELFF | TGTGCCAGCGCGGGACCCAACACCGGGGAGCTGTTTTTT | few | TRBJ2-2 | . | TRBV12-3/TRBV12-4
CASSQAIGSYNEQFF | TGTGCCAGCAGCCAAGCGATAGGCTCCTACAATGAGCAGTTCTTC | . | TRBJ2-1 | . | TRBV3-1
CASSRGQGAAEAFF | TGTGCCAGCAGCCGAGGACAGGGGGCCGCTGAAGCTTTCTTT | few | TRBJ1-1 | TRBD1 | TRBV7-3
CASSPQAGRRQPQHF | TGTGCCAGCTCACCGCAGGCAGGGAGGAGACAGCCCCAGCATTTT | . | TRBJ1-5 | . | TRBV18
CASRSTWGPTDTQYF | TGTGCCAGCAGATCGACGTGGGGGCCCACAGATACGCAGTATTTT | . | TRBJ2-3 | . | TRBV12-3/TRBV12-4
CASSQVEATRYEQYF | TGTGCCAGCAGCCAAGTCGAAGCGACTAGATACGAGCAGTACTTC | . | TRBJ2-7 | . | TRBV4-2
CASSGGQTTDTQYF | TGCGCCAGCAGCGGCGGACAGACCACAGATACGCAGTATTTT | . | TRBJ2-3 | . | TRBV5-1
CSVRRGAGVGTGELFF | TGCAGCGTTAGACGGGGGGCGGGAGTCGGCACCGGGGAGCTGTTTTTT | few | TRBJ2-2 | . | TRBV29-1
CASTPAGTGIVAFF | TGTGCCAGCACACCGGCCGGGACAGGCATCGTAGCTTTCTTT | few | TRBJ1-1 | TRBD1 | TRBV12-3/TRBV12-4
CSASAGKDYGYTF | TGCAGTGCTAGCGCAGGGAAGGACTATGGCTACACCTTC | few | TRBJ1-2 | . | TRBV20-1
CASKQGPRSPLHF | TGTGCCAGCAAACAGGGACCTAGGTCACCCCTCCACTTT | few | TRBJ1-6 | . | TRBV6-1
CASSLTSIVWELFF | TGTGCCAGCAGCTTAACTAGCATCGTGTGGGAGCTGTTTTTT | . | TRBJ2-2 | . | TRBV7-2
CSARDPLSGSGGNEQFF | TGCAGTGCTAGAGATCCGCTAAGCGGGAGCGGAGGCAATGAGCAGTTCTTC | . | TRBJ2-1 | TRBD2 | TRBV20-1
CASSDPSSYNEQFF | TGTGCCAGCAGTGATCCGAGCTCCTACAATGAGCAGTTCTTC | . | TRBJ2-1 | . | TRBV25-1
CSAREGPGWTQYF | TGCAGTGCTAGGGAGGGGCCCGGGTGGACCCAGTACTTC | few | TRBJ2-5 | . | TRBV20-1
CASNSPPRYNEQFF | TGTGCCAGCAATTCTCCACCCCGTTACAATGAGCAGTTCTTC | . | TRBJ2-1 | . | TRBV12-3/TRBV12-4
CASSREFDTGIYNEQFF | TGTGCCAGCAGCCGAGAGTTCGACACAGGTATCTACAATGAGCAGTTCTTC | . | TRBJ2-1 | . | TRBV7-2
CASSSSTGANYEQYF | TGTGCCAGCAGTTCCTCCACAGGGGCGAACTACGAGCAGTACTTC | few | TRBJ2-7 | TRBD1 | TRBV28
CASSLGNSGPTDTQYF | TGCGCCAGCAGCTTGGGAAACTCCGGTCCCACAGATACGCAGTATTTT | few | TRBJ2-3 | . | TRBV5-1
CASSKGAVNEKLFF | TGTGCCAGCAGCAAGGGGGCCGTTAATGAAAAACTGTTTTTT | few | TRBJ1-4 | TRBD1 | TRBV12-3/TRBV12-4
CASSFASGGYSGANVLTF | TGCGCCAGCAGCTTCGCATCAGGGGGCTATTCTGGGGCCAACGTCCTGACTTTC | few | TRBJ2-6 | TRBD1 | TRBV5-1
CATSDYRHRANTGELFF | TGTGCCACCAGTGATTACAGACACAGGGCCAACACCGGGGAGCTGTTTTTT | . | TRBJ2-2 | . | TRBV24-1
CAISEDVGGNTIYF | TGTGCCATCAGTGAGGACGTCGGTGGAAACACCATATATTTT | few | TRBJ1-3 | . | TRBV10-3
CSARGSDLGYGYTF | TGCAGTGCTAGAGGGTCAGATCTAGGTTATGGCTACACCTTC | . | TRBJ1-2 | . | TRBV20-1
CASSFGLAGRADTQYF | TGTGCCAGCAGTTTTGGACTAGCGGGACGTGCAGATACGCAGTATTTT | few | TRBJ2-3 | TRBD2 | TRBV12-3/TRBV12-4
CASSLRVGTSGFNEQFF | TGCGCCAGCAGCTTGAGGGTCGGGACTAGCGGGTTCAATGAGCAGTTCTTC | . | TRBJ2-1 | TRBD2 | TRBV5-1
CASSLVSVPSGSVEETQYF | TGTGCCAGCAGCTTGGTTTCCGTGCCTAGCGGGAGCGTCGAAGAGACCCAGTACTTC | few | TRBJ2-5 | TRBD2 | TRBV5-6
CASSLDGPHKRETQYF | TGTGCCAGCAGCTTGGACGGGCCCCACAAGAGAGAGACCCAGTACTTC | . | TRBJ2-5 | . | TRBV5-6
CSAAELGSPLHF | TGCAGTGCCGCCGAACTCGGTTCACCCCTCCACTTT | . | TRBJ1-6 | . | TRBV20-1
CASKGTGGNGELFF | TGTGCCAGCAAGGGTACAGGGGGGAACGGGGAGCTGTTTTTT | . | TRBJ2-2 | TRBD1 | TRBV28